Listed here are 2 T cell receptor beta chains from one sample, sequenced in a study of T-cell reconstitution after alpha-beta-depleted transplantation in children. Construction of the TCRbeta library involved unique molecular identifiers. MiXCR, run by TCRdb on the PCR reads, gives a single entry per CDR3 protein. Of about 600,000 distinct CDR3 sequences detected, 10% to 15% appear once; the ten largest clones hold over 2%. This specimen consisted of PBMCs, mostly from graft donor cells, obtained 360 days after TCRalphabeta/CD19-depleted stem cell transplant. The receptors derive from a male patient aged 10-17 years who had a stem cell transplant for acute myeloid leukemia, so the T cells may come from the graft donor.

This clonotype was observed a few times. The chain joins TRBV4-2 to TRBJ2-7; possibly TRBD1 for D (6 bases). The CDR3 covers 15 residues. Deletions cut 4 bases from V and 4 bases from J, with 17 bases between. The germline CDR1 and CDR2 sequences are LGHNA and YNFKEQ. CDR3 protein: CASSLRQRGLYEQYF. Here the CDR3 DNA reads TGTGCCAGCAGCCTGAGACAGAGGGGGTTATACGAGCAGTACTTC.

This chain uses TRBV20-1 with TRBJ2-1, with TRBD2 identical over 14 bases. The CDR3 loop spans 18 amino acids. V lost 3 bases, J lost 2 bases, and 9 bases stayed unmatched. Germline values: CDR1 DFQATT, CDR2 SNEGSKA (reference sequence). In DNA form, the CDR3 reads TGCAGTGCTAGCGGGGGGACTAGCGGGAGTAAGGCCTACAATGAGCAGTTCTTC. This encodes CSASGGTSGSKAYNEQFF.